This T cell receptor (beta chain) was found in a study of neurological immune-mediated disorders (dated by TCRdb to between 2019 and 2020). Turning to the overall study: Using UMI-based sequencing, the study compared peripheral blood TCR-beta repertoires from patients with HTLV-I-associated myelopathy (HAM/TSP), patients with multiple sclerosis, and healthy controls. Longitudinal samples, technical triplicates and paired sorted CD4+ and CD8+ T-cell subsets, alongside PBMC samples, were included among the approximately 98 TCR-beta libraries. Of the approximately 66 subjects in the cohort, around 14 were HAM/TSP patients, some 35 were multiple sclerosis patients, and 20 were healthy controls. Study-level results and caveats: TCR clonal expansion was highest in HAM/TSP patients and lowest in MS patients, with MS patients falling below even healthy controls. Across subjects, expanded clones never shared an identical CDR3 amino acid sequence, which suggests that the TCR-beta repertoires in every group were private.

Here V drops 5 bases and J drops 5 bases, and the junction holds 6 bases not matched to any gene. The cysteine opens and the phenylalanine closes a CDR3 of 13 amino acids. Only CDR3 DNA remains: 39 bases, in frame from the first base. The germline V gene (reference sequence) gives CDR1 as DFQATT and CDR2 as SNEGSKA. cDNA synthesis used template-switch 5'RACE with a primer carrying a 10-nucleotide random unique molecular identifier tagging each TCR transcript. Over 200 million TCR-beta sequences, covering 15-18 subjects, were produced in each sequencing run. The RNeasy kit was used to extract total RNA. TCR-beta VDJ regions were amplified with primers for the TCR constant region and the 5'RACE anchor, using the KAPA Real-time Library Amplification kit. A first PCR added sample indexes and Illumina adaptors, after which a second PCR increased the library yield. After Ampure bead purification, the TCR product of roughly 650 bp was size-selected on a 2% E-gel SizeSelection system. Before pooling, library quality was assessed on a Bioanalyzer, concentration was determined with Qubit, and library quantification was performed with the Kapa Library Quantification kit. An Illumina HiSeq 2500 was used to sequence the libraries paired-end at 2 x 150 bp. To increase sequence diversity, about 24-32% phiX was spiked into each library pool. The study's own analysis went as follows. The UMI-based MiGEC pipeline processed quality-filtered reads and removed over 80% of raw TCR sequences during error correction. VDJ genes were aligned to IMGT germline references, and clonotypes were defined by unique CDR3 amino acid sequence plus V-J genes. VDJtools evaluated clonal expansion, Shannon diversity and CDR3 relatedness (CalcPairwiseDistances, ClusterSamples); CLCbio workbench built phylogenetic trees. A clone was classed as expanded if it had 8 or more unique UMIs, a cutoff based on coefficient-of-variation modelling across technical triplicates. TCRdb trimmed the raw reads at Q25, called clones with MiXCR and kept productive beta chains. One record per CDR3 amino acid sequence lists the most common genes and DNA. Clone size and V and J calls follow TCRdb, not the original study. The sample profile shows 57,000 or so distinct CDR3 sequences; over 10% of them were found once. The ten largest clones represent roughly 1.9% of the sample.

The healthy controls were volunteers from a blood bank in Maryland, USA. For unsorted PBMC libraries, 2 million PBMCs were used after storage in RNAlater at -80 degrees C until RNA extraction. Peripheral blood was subjected to Ficoll-Hypaque density gradient centrifugation to isolate PBMCs, which were then cryopreserved in liquid nitrogen. This clonotype qualifies as medium-sized (0.01 to 0.1%). No cognate antigen has been identified for it. No quality values exist for individual bases; no much larger clone is one base distant. The sequencing input was PBMCs. Rearrangement joined TRBV20-1 to TRBJ2-7; the central 10 bases match TRBD1. This clonotype was sampled from a man between 60 and 70 years old in good health. The nucleotides are TGCAGTGCTCTCGGGACAGGGGTCGACGAGCAGTACTTC. The translation is CSALGTGVDEQYF.